This is a list of T cell receptor beta chains from one sample in a study of T cells in Graves' hyperthyroidism and ophthalmopathy. TCRdb re-derived calls from the multiplex PCR reads in MiXCR, one entry per CDR3 protein. Of about 480,000 distinct CDR3 sequences detected, about 15% appear once; the ten largest clones hold around a sixth. The sequenced material came from blood. These receptors all come from a young woman with Graves' hyperthyroidism. CDR3s include the opening cysteine and the closing phenylalanine or tryptophan. The order of the fields is clone size, D gene, V gene, J gene, CDR3 DNA, CDR3 protein. The D gene is left open where the match is weak. Expanded clones are given a class, and other clones once, few, many or no size at all.

>many|NA|TRBV5-8|TRBJ1-2
TGTGCCAGCAGCTTTAAGGGTGGGGGTGTGTATGGCTACACCTTC
CASSFKGGGVYGYTF
>many|NA|TRBV12-3/TRBV12-4|TRBJ2-5
TGTGCCAGCAGTTGGTCAAGATCCCAAGAGACCCAGTACTTC
CASSWSRSQETQYF
>many|TRBD1|TRBV7-7|TRBJ2-1
TGTGCCAGCAGCTTAACTCCAGGGGGCTACAATGAGCAGTTCTTC
CASSLTPGGYNEQFF
>NA|NA|TRBV28|TRBJ2-7
TGTGCCAGCACCCTGGCGGGGGCGCAAGACGAGCAGTACTTC
CASTLAGAQDEQYF
>NA|TRBD2|TRBV5-1|TRBJ2-2
TGCGCCAGCAGCTTGGTGTCTAGCGGGAGTGGGGAGCTGTTTTTT
CASSLVSSGSGELFF
>many|NA|TRBV4-2|TRBJ1-1
TGTGCCAGCAGCCAGGGTGGTAGCACTGAAGCTTTCTTT
CASSQGGSTEAFF
>many|NA|TRBV11-1|TRBJ2-5
TGTGCCAGCAGCCCACAGGTGTACCAAGAGACCCAGTACTTC
CASSPQVYQETQYF
>NA|NA|TRBV9|TRBJ2-3
TGTGCCAGCAGCGTAGGTTCAGGGACAGATACGCAGTATTTT
CASSVGSGTDTQYF
>NA|TRBD2|TRBV6-2/TRBV6-3|TRBJ2-1
TGTGCCAGCAGGGGCGGACTAGCGGGCATCTTGAATGAGCAGTTCTTC
CASRGGLAGILNEQFF
>few|NA|TRBV5-1|TRBJ1-5
TGCGCCAGCAGCTTGGCCGGGGAGAGGCCCCAGCATTTT
CASSLAGERPQHF
>many|NA|TRBV30|TRBJ1-1
TGTGCCTGGAGTGACCTGGGGGCGAACACTGAAGCTTTCTTT
CAWSDLGANTEAFF
>NA|NA|TRBV7-3|TRBJ1-3
TGTGCCAGCAGCTTAAATGGTGGGGCTGGAAACACCATATATTTT
CASSLNGGAGNTIYF
>few|TRBD2|TRBV20-1|TRBJ2-3
TGCAGTGCACCGACTAGCGGTACAGTAACAGATACGCAGTATTTT
CSAPTSGTVTDTQYF
>many|NA|TRBV12-3/TRBV12-4|TRBJ1-3
TGTGCCAGCAGTTTTGGATCATCTGGAAACACCATATATTTT
CASSFGSSGNTIYF
>many|NA|TRBV18|TRBJ2-5
TGTGCCAGCTCCACTTTCATCGGGACCCAGTACTTC
CASSTFIGTQYF
>many|TRBD1|TRBV2|TRBJ1-3
TGTGCCAGCAGTGAAACAGAACAGGGGGCCATATATTTT
CASSETEQGAIYF
>many|NA|TRBV9|TRBJ1-5
TGTGCCAGCAGCGCCTCGGGGGGCGTTCAGCCCCAGCATTTT
CASSASGGVQPQHF